The following is a T cell receptor (beta chain) sequence with its context. Autoimmune disease history or systemic immunosuppression barred patients. This record belongs to a study of OX40 agonist ivuxolimab in advanced cancers. This CDR3 spans 15 amino acids. Germline V gene sequence: CDR1 GTSNPN, CDR2 SVGIG (reference sequence). The trim removed 2 bases at V and 5 bases at J, leaving 8 bases unmatched. TCRdb's copy holds only in-frame clones and misses some; the assay was immunoSEQ multiplex PCR. The sample records 65,000 to 90,000 clones, roughly 86% being singletons. The sequencing here drew on CD4+ or CD8+ T cells sorted from blood, taken in a trial of the OX40 agonist ivuxolimab. This receptor was taken from an adult with an advanced solid tumor such as melanoma, head and neck, liver or kidney cancer. This rearrangement joins TRBV30 to TRBJ1-1; 10 bases are a match to TRBD1. The CDR3 sequence is CAWSTPDRGRTEAFF. CDR3 sequence (DNA): TGTGCCTGGAGTACACCGGACAGGGGGAGGACTGAAGCTTTCTTT. Complete variable domain (other parts from reference TRBV30 and TRBJ1-1): SQTIHQWPATLVQPVGSPLSLECTVEGTSNPNLYWYRQAAGRGLQLLFYSVGIGQISSEVPQNLSASRPQDRQFILSSKKLLLSDSGFYLCAWSTPDRGRTEAFFGQGTRLTVV.